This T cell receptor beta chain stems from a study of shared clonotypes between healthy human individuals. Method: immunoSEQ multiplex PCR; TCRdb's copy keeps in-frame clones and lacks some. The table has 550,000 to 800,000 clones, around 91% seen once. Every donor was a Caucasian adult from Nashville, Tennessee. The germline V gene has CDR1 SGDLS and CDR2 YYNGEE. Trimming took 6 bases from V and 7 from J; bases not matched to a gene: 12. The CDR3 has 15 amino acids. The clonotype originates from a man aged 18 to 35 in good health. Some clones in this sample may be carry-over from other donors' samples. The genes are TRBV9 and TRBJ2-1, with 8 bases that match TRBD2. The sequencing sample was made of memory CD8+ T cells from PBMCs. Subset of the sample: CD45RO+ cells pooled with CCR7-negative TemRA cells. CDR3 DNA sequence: TGTGCCAGCACCCTTGGCGGGACTAGTGATAATGAGCAGTTCTTC. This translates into CASTLGGTSDNEQFF.